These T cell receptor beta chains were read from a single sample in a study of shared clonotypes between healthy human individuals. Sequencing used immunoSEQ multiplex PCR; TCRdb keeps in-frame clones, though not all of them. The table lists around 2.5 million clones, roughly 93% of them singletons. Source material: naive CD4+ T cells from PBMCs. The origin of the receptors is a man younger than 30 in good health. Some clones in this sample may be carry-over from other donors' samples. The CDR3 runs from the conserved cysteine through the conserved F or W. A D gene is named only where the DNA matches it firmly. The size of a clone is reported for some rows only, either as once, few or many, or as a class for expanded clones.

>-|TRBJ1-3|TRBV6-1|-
CASSEADRFSGNTIYF
TGTGCCAGCAGTGAAGCGGACCGCTTCTCTGGAAACACCATATATTTT
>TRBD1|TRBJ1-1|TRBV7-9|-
CASSIRQGIMNTEAFF
TGTGCCAGCAGCATCAGACAGGGGATAATGAACACTGAAGCTTTCTTT
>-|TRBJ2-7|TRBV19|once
CASSIAGPGEQYF
TGTGCCAGTAGTATTGCGGGCCCTGGGGAGCAGTACTTC
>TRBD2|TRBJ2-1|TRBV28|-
CASSLATSGGLNEQFF
TGTGCCAGCAGCCTGGCCACTAGCGGGGGATTGAATGAGCAGTTCTTC
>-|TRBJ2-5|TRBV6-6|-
CASSGKGRETQYF
TGTGCCAGCAGCGGAAAGGGGCGGGAGACCCAGTACTTC
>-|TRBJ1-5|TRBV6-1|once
CASSAGTAQRGPQHF
TGTGCCAGCAGTGCCGGGACGGCGCAACGGGGGCCCCAGCATTTT
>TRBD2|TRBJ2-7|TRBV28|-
CASTVFLAGGGYEQYF
TGTGCCAGCACTGTTTTTCTAGCGGGAGGCGGGTACGAGCAGTACTTC
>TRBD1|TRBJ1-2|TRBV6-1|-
CASQDRGPFDGYTF
TGTGCCAGCCAGGACAGGGGCCCTTTCGATGGCTACACCTTC
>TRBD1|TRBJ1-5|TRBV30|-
CAWRSGTGGHQPQHF
TGTGCCTGGAGGTCCGGGACAGGGGGCCATCAGCCCCAGCATTTT
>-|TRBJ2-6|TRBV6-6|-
CASSYGERRGANVLTF
TGTGCCAGCAGTTACGGAGAGAGGCGTGGGGCCAACGTCCTGACTTTC
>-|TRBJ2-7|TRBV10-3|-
CAISEATGNSYEQYF
TGTGCCATCAGTGAAGCGACAGGCAACTCCTACGAGCAGTACTTC
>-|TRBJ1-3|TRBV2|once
CASSGRQRGNTIYF
TGTGCCAGCAGTGGGCGACAGAGAGGAAACACCATATATTTT
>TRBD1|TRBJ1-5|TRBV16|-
CASSPSQGGRLYQPQHF
TGTGCCAGCAGCCCCTCCCAGGGGGGTCGGCTGTATCAGCCCCAGCATTTT
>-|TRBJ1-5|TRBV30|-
CAWSLTSGTADNQPQHF
TGTGCCTGGAGTCTTACCTCCGGGACGGCGGACAATCAGCCCCAGCATTTT
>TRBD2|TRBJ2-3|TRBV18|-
CASSPLGGDTDTQYF
TGTGCCAGCTCACCCCTCGGGGGGGACACAGATACGCAGTATTTT
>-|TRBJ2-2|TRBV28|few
CASSLPLGGTGELFF
TGTGCCAGCAGTTTACCCCTCGGAGGCACCGGGGAGCTGTTTTTT
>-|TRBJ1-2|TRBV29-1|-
CSVEGTVNAKSYGYTF
TGCAGCGTTGAAGGGACCGTAAACGCCAAGAGCTATGGCTACACCTTC
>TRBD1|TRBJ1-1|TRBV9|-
CASSTTPGQGQMNTEAFF
TGTGCCAGCAGCACTACTCCGGGACAGGGGCAAATGAACACTGAAGCTTTCTTT
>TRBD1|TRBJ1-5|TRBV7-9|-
CASRAGTGGNQPQHF
TGTGCCAGCAGGGCGGGGACAGGGGGCAATCAGCCCCAGCATTTT
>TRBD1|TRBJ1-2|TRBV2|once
CASGEEQGAGYTF
TGTGCCAGCGGCGAGGAACAGGGGGCCGGCTACACCTTC
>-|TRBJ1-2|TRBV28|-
CASSDGGGYTF
TGTGCCAGCAGTGACGGTGGTGGCTACACCTTC
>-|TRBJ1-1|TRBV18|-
CASSPPPGPTEAFF
TGTGCCAGCTCACCACCGCCGGGACCCACTGAAGCTTTCTTT
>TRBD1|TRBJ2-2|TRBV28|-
CASSLSGQGVGELFF
TGTGCCAGCAGTCTTTCTGGACAGGGGGTAGGGGAGCTGTTTTTT
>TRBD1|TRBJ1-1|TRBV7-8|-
CASSLRTGGEAFF
TGTGCCAGCAGCCTCCGGACAGGAGGAGAAGCTTTCTTT
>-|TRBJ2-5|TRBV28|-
CASSTTGRTQYF
TGTGCCAGCAGCACGACGGGGAGGACCCAGTACTTC
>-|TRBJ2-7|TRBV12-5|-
CASALGVRYYEQYF
TGTGCTAGTGCCTTAGGCGTCAGGTACTACGAGCAGTACTTC
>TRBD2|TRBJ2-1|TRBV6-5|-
CASSSQPGTSGTQQFF
TGTGCCAGCAGTTCCCAACCCGGGACTAGCGGGACCCAGCAGTTCTTC
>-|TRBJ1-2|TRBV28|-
CASSSFDTYGYTF
TGTGCCAGCAGTTCCTTCGATACGTATGGCTACACCTTC
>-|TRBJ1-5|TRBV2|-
CASQPDTLGNQPQHF
TGTGCCAGCCAACCCGACACCCTGGGCAATCAGCCCCAGCATTTT
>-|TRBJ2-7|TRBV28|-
CASSPSGLGSYEQYF
TGTGCCAGCAGCCCAAGCGGCTTGGGGTCTTACGAGCAGTACTTC
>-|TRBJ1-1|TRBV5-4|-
CASSWDRRGRHEAFF
TGTGCCAGCAGCTGGGACCGCCGGGGACGACATGAAGCTTTCTTT
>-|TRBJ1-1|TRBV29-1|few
CSVSETLNTEAFF
TGCAGCGTTTCCGAGACCCTGAACACTGAAGCTTTCTTT
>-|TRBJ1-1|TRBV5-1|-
CASSEGMNTEAFF
TGCGCCAGCAGCGAGGGGATGAACACTGAAGCTTTCTTT
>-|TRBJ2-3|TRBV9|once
CASSVGFLGTQYF
TGTGCCAGCAGCGTAGGGTTTCTAGGTACGCAGTATTTT
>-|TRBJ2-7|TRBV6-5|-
CASRRRSGSHEQYF
TGTGCCAGCAGGAGGAGATCAGGTTCGCACGAGCAGTACTTC
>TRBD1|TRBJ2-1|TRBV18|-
CASSQTGQGAVNEQFF
TGTGCCAGCTCACAGACAGGGCAGGGGGCGGTCAATGAGCAGTTCTTC
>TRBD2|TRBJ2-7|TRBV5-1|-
CASSMKGASGLAASYEQYF
TGCGCCAGCAGCATGAAGGGGGCGTCCGGACTAGCGGCTTCCTACGAGCAGTACTTC
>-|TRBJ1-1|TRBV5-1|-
CASSFHGGSLNTEAFF
TGCGCCAGCAGCTTCCATGGGGGGTCGCTGAACACTGAAGCTTTCTTT
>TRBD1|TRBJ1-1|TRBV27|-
CASRHPGQEAFF
TGTGCCAGCAGACACCCGGGACAGGAAGCTTTCTTT
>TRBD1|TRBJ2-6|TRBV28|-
CASSFDRTGVNSGANVLTF
TGTGCCAGCAGTTTCGATAGGACAGGGGTAAACTCTGGGGCCAACGTCCTGACTTTC
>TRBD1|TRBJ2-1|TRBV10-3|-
CAISESGQGYNEQFF
TGTGCCATCAGTGAGTCGGGACAGGGCTACAATGAGCAGTTCTTC
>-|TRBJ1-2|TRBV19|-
CASSMTGAHSYGYTF
TGTGCCAGTAGTATGACGGGGGCGCACAGCTATGGCTACACCTTC
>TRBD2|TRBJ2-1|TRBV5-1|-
CASSARTSGRGHEQFF
TGCGCCAGCAGCGCCCGGACTAGCGGGAGGGGACATGAGCAGTTCTTC
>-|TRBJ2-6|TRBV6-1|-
CASSESPTRSGANVLTF
TGTGCCAGCAGTGAATCTCCGACACGTTCTGGGGCCAACGTCCTGACTTTC
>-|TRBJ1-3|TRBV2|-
CASRLGGGSGNTIYF
TGTGCCAGCAGACTTGGGGGGGGTTCTGGAAACACCATATATTTT
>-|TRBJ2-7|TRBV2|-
CASREGGVEQYF
TGTGCCAGCAGAGAGGGCGGCGTCGAGCAGTACTTC
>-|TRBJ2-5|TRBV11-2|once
CASSPGDQETQYF
TGTGCCAGCAGCCCGGGTGATCAAGAGACCCAGTACTTC
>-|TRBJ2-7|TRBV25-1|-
CASSESGGYEQYF
TGTGCCAGCAGTGAAAGTGGAGGCTACGAGCAGTACTTC
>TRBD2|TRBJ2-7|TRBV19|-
CASSPLTGGPGSYEQYF
TGTGCCAGTAGTCCTCTCACGGGAGGGCCGGGGTCCTACGAGCAGTACTTC
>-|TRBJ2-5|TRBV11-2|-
CASSPRQYQETQYF
TGTGCCAGCAGCCCACGACAGTACCAAGAGACCCAGTACTTC
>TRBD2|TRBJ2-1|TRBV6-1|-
CASSGVTSGSMFF
TGTGCCAGCAGTGGAGTTACTAGCGGGAGTATGTTCTTC
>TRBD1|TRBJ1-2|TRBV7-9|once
CASSQTDRIYGYTF
TGTGCCAGCAGCCAAACGGACAGGATCTATGGCTACACCTTC
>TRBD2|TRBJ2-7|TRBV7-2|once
CASSLVFGVASGYEQYF
TGTGCCAGCAGCTTAGTTTTCGGGGTGGCTAGCGGATACGAGCAGTACTTC
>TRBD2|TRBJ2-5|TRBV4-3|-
CASSQDLGGEETQYF
TGCGCCAGCAGCCAAGATCTGGGAGGGGAAGAGACCCAGTACTTC
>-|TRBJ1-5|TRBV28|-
CASIRAGEIFNQPQHF
TGTGCCAGCATTCGGGCAGGCGAAATCTTCAATCAGCCCCAGCATTTT
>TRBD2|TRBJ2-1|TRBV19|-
CASSPGLVSNEQFF
TGTGCCAGTAGCCCGGGACTAGTTTCCAATGAGCAGTTCTTC